The following is a T cell receptor beta chain sequence with its context. This record comes from a study of blood T cell repertoires in COVID-19. Only in-frame clones appear in the TCRdb table, and some are missing; sequencing was by immunoSEQ multiplex PCR. The table lists fewer than 350,000 clones, more than 75% of them singletons. The source is a woman between 45 and 60 years old who had recovered from COVID-19. Sequenced input: peripheral blood.

The CDR3 region is CASSLRTSYPGELFF. The CDR3 DNA is TGTGCCAGCAGTTTGAGGACATCTTATCCCGGGGAGCTGTTTTTT. The chain joins TRBV28 to TRBJ2-2, with a possible D match to TRBD1 (5 bases). Trimming stripped 3 bases from V and 6 bases from J, with 14 bases between. The CDR3 extends over 15 amino acids. The germline gives CDR1 MDHEN, CDR2 SYDVKM.